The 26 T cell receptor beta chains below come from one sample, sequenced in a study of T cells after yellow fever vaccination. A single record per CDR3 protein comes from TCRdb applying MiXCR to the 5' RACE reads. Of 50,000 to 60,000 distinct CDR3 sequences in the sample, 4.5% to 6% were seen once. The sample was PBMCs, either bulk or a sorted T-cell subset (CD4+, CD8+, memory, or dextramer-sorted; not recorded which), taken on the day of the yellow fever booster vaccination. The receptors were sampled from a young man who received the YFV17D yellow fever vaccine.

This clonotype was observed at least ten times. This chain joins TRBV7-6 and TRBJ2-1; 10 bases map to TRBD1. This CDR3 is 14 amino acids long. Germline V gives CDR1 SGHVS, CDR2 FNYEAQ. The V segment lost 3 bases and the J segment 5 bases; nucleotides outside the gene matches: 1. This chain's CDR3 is CASSLGTGDNEQFF. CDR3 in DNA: TGTGCCAGCAGCTTGGGGACAGGGGACAATGAGCAGTTCTTC.

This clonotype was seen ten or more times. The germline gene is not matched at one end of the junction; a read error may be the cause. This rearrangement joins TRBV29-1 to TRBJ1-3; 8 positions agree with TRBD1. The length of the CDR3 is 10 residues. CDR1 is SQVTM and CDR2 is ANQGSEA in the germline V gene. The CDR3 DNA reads TGCAGCGTTGGGAAGGGACAGGACTTGTTT. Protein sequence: CSVGKGQDLF.

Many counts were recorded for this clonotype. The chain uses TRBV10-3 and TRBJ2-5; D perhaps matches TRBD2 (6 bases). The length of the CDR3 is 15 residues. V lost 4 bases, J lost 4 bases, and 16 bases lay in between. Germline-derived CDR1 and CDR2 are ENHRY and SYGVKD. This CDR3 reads CAISVEEAGRETQYF. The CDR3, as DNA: TGTGCCATCAGTGTGGAGGAGGCGGGGAGAGAGACCCAGTACTTC.

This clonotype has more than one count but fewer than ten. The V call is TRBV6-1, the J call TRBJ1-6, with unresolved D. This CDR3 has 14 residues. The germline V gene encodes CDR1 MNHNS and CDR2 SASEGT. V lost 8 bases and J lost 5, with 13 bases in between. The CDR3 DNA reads TGTGCCAGCGAACGGGAGAAGCATAATTCACCCCTCCACTTT. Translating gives CASEREKHNSPLHF.

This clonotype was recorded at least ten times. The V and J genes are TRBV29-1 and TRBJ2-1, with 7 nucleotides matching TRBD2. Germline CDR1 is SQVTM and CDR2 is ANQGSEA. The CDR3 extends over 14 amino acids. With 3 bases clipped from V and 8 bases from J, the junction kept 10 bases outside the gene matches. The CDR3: CSVDSGLSLYEQFF. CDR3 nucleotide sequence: TGCAGCGTTGATTCGGGACTAAGTCTCTATGAGCAGTTCTTC.

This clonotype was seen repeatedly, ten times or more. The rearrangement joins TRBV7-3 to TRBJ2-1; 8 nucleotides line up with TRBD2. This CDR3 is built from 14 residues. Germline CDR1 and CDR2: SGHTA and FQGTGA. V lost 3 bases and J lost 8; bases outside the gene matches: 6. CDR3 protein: CASSLKSGGDEQFF. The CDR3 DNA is TGTGCCAGCAGCTTGAAAAGCGGGGGCGATGAGCAGTTCTTC.

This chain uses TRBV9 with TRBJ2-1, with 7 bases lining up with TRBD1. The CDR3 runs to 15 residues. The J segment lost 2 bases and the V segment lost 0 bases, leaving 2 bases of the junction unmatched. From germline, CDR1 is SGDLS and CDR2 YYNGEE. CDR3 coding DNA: TGTGCCAGCAGCGTAGAGGGGGCCCCCTACAATGAGCAGTTCTTC. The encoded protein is CASSVEGAPYNEQFF.

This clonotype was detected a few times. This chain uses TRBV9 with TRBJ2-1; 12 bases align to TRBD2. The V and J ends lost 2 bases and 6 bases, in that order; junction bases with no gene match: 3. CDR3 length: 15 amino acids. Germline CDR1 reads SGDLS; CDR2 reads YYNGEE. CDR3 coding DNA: TGTGCCAGCAGCGTTGGACTAGCGGGGATCAATGAGCAGTTCTTC. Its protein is CASSVGLAGINEQFF.

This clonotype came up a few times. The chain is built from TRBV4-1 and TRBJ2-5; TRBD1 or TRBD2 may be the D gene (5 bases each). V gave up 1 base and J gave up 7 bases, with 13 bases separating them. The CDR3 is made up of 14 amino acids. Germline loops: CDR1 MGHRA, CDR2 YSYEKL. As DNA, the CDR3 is TGCGCCAGCAGCCAAGTTGGGGGTATGTGGACCCAGTACTTC. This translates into CASSQVGGMWTQYF.

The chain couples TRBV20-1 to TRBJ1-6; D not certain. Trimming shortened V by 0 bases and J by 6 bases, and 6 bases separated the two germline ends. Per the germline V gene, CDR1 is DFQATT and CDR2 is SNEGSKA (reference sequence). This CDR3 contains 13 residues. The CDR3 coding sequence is TGCAGTGCTAGAGATTTGGCTAATTCACCCCTCCACTTT. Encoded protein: CSARDLANSPLHF.

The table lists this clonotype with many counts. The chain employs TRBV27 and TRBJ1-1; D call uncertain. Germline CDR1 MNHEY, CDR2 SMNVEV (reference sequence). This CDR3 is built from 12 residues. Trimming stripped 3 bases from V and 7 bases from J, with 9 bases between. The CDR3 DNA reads TGTGCCAGCAGTTTCCCTGGTAATGAAGCTTTCTTT. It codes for CASSFPGNEAFF.

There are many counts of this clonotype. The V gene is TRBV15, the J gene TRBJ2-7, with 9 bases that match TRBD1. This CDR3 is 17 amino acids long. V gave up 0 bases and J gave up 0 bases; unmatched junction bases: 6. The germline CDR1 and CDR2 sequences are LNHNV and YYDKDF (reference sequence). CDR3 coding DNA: TGTGCCACCAGCAGAGATATGGGACAGGGCATCTCCTACGAGCAGTACGTC. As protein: CATSRDMGQGISYEQYV.

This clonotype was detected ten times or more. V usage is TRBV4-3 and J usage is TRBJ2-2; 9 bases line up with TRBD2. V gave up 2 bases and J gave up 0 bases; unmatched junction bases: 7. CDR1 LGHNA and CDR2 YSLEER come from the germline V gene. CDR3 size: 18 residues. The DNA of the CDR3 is TGCGCCAGCAGCCAAAGACTAGCGGACCAAACGAACACCGGGGAGCTGTTTTTT. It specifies CASSQRLADQTNTGELFF.

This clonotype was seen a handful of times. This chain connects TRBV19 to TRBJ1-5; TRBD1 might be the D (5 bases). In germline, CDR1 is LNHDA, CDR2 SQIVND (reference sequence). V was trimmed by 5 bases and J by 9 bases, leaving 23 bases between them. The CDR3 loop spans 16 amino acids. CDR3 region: CASSFRRDPPLRPQHF. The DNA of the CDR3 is TGTGCCAGTAGTTTTAGGCGGGACCCTCCGTTGCGGCCCCAGCATTTT.

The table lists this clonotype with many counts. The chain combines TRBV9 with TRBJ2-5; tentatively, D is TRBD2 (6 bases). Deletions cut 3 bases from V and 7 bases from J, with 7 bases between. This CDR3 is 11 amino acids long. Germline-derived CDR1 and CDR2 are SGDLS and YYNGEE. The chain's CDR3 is CASSDGGTQYF. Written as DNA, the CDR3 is TGTGCCAGCAGCGACGGGGGGACCCAGTACTTC.

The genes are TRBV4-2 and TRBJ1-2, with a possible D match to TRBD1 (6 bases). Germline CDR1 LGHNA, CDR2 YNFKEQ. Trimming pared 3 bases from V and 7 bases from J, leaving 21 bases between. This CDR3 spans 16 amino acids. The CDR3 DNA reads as TGTGCCAGCAGCCAGACGACAGGTTCCCCCTATGGTGGCTACACCTTC. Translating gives CASSQTTGSPYGGYTF.

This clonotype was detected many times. CDR3 region: CASSSGVTGELFF. The CDR3 nucleotides read TGTGCCAGCAGTTCCGGGGTCACCGGGGAGCTGTTTTTT. The chain couples TRBV12-3 or TRBV12-4 to TRBJ2-2; D possibly corresponds to TRBD2 (5 bases). This CDR3 is 13 amino acids long. Trimming removed 4 bases at V and 4 bases at J, with 7 bases between.

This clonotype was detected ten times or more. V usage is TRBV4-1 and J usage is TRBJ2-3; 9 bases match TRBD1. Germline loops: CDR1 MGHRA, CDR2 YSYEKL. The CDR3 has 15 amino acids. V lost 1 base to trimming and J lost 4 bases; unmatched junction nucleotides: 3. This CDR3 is CASSQAGTGSDTQYF. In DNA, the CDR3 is TGCGCCAGCAGCCAAGCCGGGACAGGGTCAGATACGCAGTATTTT.

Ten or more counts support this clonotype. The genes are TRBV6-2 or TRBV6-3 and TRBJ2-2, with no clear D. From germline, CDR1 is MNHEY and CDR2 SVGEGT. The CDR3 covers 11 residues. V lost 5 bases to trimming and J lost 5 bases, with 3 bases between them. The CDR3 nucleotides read TGTGCCAGCAGTGTTACCGGGGAGCTGTTTTTT. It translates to CASSVTGELFF.

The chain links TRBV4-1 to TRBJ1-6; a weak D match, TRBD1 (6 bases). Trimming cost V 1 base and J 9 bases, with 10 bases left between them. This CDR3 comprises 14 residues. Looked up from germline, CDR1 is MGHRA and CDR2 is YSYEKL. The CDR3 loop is CASSQGTAFSPLHF. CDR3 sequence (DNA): TGCGCCAGCAGCCAAGGGACAGCTTTTTCACCCCTCCACTTT.

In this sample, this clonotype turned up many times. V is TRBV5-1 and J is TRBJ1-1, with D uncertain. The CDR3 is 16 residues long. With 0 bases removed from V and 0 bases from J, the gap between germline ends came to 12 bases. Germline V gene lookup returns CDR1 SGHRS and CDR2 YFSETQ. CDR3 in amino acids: CASSLAGSSLNTEAFF. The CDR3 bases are TGCGCCAGCAGCTTGGCGGGCAGCTCCCTGAACACTGAAGCTTTCTTT.

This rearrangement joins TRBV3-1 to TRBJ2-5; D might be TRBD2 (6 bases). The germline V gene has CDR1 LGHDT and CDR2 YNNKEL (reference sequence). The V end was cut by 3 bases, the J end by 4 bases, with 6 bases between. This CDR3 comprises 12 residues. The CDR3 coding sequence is TGTGCCAGCAGCCACGGGGGAGAGACCCAGTACTTC. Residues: CASSHGGETQYF.

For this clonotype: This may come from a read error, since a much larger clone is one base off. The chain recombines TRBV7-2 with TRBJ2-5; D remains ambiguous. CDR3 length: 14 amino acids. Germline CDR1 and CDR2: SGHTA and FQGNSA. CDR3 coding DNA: TGTGCCAGCAGCCCAGGCTCGCTGCCAGAGACCCAGAACTTC. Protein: CASSPGSLPETQNF.

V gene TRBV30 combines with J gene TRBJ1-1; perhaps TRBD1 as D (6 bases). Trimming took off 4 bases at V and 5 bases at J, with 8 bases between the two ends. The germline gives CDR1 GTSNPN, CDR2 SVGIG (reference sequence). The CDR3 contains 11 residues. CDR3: CAWMDSTEAFF. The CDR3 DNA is TGTGCCTGGATGGACAGTACTGAAGCTTTCTTT.

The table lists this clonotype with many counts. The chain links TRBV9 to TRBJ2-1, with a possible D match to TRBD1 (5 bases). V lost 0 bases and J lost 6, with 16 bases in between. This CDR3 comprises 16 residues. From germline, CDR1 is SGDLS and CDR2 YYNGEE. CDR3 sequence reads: CASSVDGRAVGNEQFF. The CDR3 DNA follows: TGTGCCAGCAGCGTAGACGGCAGGGCGGTAGGCAATGAGCAGTTCTTC.

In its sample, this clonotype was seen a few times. CDR3 bases: TGTGCCAGCAGCTTACCCGCCTCAGGGAACCAAGAGACCCAGTACTTC. Amino acids: CASSLPASGNQETQYF. V usage is TRBV7-2 and J usage is TRBJ2-5; perhaps TRBD1 as D (5 bases). The CDR3 runs 16 residues. Germline loops: CDR1 SGHTA, CDR2 FQGNSA. V was trimmed by 2 bases and J by 0 bases, leaving 13 bases between them.